This T cell receptor beta chain was captured by sequencing in a study of molecular identifiers for immune sequencing clone quantification. This clonotype was seen at least ten times. Using its own MiXCR run on the PCR reads, TCRdb lists one record per CDR3 protein. The top ten clones hold approximately 0.75% of a sample with approximately 590,000 distinct CDR3 sequences, roughly 23% of them seen once. V shed 3 bases, J shed 4 bases, and the junction held 2 bases outside the gene matches. The CDR3 contains 15 residues. In germline, CDR1 is KGHDR, CDR2 SFDVKD. Material for sequencing was naive CD8+ T cells from blood, with Jurkat cell RNA spiked in. The sample's subset: FACS-sorted CD8+CD4-CCR7+CD45RA+ naive T cells. This TCR was recovered from a human donor in good health. Some libraries in this study had Jurkat cell RNA spiked in. This sequence joins TRBV24-1 and TRBJ2-3; 11 bases map to TRBD2. The CDR3 region has the DNA TGTGCCACCAGTGATGCGACTAGCGGGGCAGATACGCAGTATTTT. Translation gives CATSDATSGADTQYF.